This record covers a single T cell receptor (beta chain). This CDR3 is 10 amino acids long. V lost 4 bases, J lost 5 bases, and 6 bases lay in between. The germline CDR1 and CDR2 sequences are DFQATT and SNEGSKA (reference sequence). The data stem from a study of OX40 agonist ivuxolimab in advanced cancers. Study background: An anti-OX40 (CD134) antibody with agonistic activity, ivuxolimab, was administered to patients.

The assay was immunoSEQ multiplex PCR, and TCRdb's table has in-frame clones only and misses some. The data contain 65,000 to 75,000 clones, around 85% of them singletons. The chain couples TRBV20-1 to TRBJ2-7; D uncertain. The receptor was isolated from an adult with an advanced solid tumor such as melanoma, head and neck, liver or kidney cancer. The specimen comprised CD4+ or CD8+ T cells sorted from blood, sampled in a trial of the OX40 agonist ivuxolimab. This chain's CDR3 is CSAMINEQYF. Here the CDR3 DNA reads TGCAGTGCTATGATCAACGAGCAGTACTTC.